A single sample is the source of the 23 T cell receptor beta chains below, sequenced in a study of cytotoxic CD8 clonotypes in ibrutinib-treated CLL. Clones were read by immunoSEQ multiplex PCR, and TCRdb kept only the in-frame ones, dropping some. Among approximately 120,000 clones listed, about 85% were seen once. The sample consisted of PBMCs, taken after 24 months of ibrutinib treatment. Receptors originate from a human donor with chronic lymphocytic leukemia.

The chain carries TRBV27 and TRBJ1-1; D might be TRBD1 (5 bases). Looked up from germline, CDR1 is MNHEY and CDR2 is SMNVEV (reference sequence). V shed 3 bases and J shed 0 bases, with 11 bases lying between them. This CDR3 comprises 15 residues. The DNA of the CDR3 is TGTGCCAGCAGTTTGGGGGGTCCCATGAACACTGAAGCTTTCTTT. Amino acid sequence: CASSLGGPMNTEAFF.

This chain links TRBV5-1 with TRBJ2-5; 7 positions match TRBD1. Germline V lookup: CDR1 SGHRS, CDR2 YFSETQ. V dropped 3 bases and J dropped 2; count of bases not matched to a gene: 7. This CDR3 has 15 residues. The CDR3 region has the DNA TGCGCCAGCAGCTCCGGACAGGCTGGTCAAGAGACCCAGTACTTC. Its translation is CASSSGQAGQETQYF. The full variable domain, its missing parts supplied by reference TRBV5-1 and TRBJ2-5, is KAGVTQTPRYLIKTRGQQVTLSCSPISGHRSVSWYQQTPGQGLQFLFEYFSETQRNKGNFPGRFSGRQFSNSRSEMNVSTLELGDSALYLCASSSGQAGQETQYFGPGTRLLVL.

The chain couples TRBV19 to TRBJ1-4; D is possibly TRBD1 (6 bases). CDR1 LNHDA and CDR2 SQIVND come from the germline V gene (reference sequence). The CDR3 spans 14 residues. V lost 5 bases to trimming and J lost 7 bases, with 14 bases between them. The CDR3 DNA is TGTGCCAGTAGTGGCAGGGGCCCCAGTGAAAAACTGTTTTTT. Translated: CASSGRGPSEKLFF.

The V and J genes are TRBV27 and TRBJ2-1; 10 bases match TRBD2. Trimming cost V 5 bases and J 12 bases; bases outside gene matches: 10. CDR3 length equals 14 residues. CDR1 and CDR2 (germline): MNHEY, SMNVEV (reference sequence). The chain's CDR3 is CASSPKRGGVWQFF. The CDR3, as DNA: TGTGCCAGCAGTCCGAAGCGGGGGGGTGTTTGGCAGTTCTTC.

There are a few counts of this clone. The gene calls are TRBV7-8 and TRBJ2-5; D is undetermined. With 7 bases removed from V and 2 bases from J, the gap between germline ends came to 8 bases. Germline assignment: CDR1 SGHVS and CDR2 FQNEAQ. There are 12 residues in the CDR3. DNA for the CDR3: TGTGCCAGCAAGGCCCTGCAAGAGACCCAGTACTTC. Encoded protein: CASKALQETQYF.

The chain uses TRBV4-3 and TRBJ2-2; D may match TRBD1 or TRBD2 (7 bases each). V was pared by 0 bases and J by 5 bases, with 13 bases between. The CDR3 is 16 residues long. CDR1 is LGHNA and CDR2 is YSLEER in the germline V gene. The CDR3 protein is CASSQDQGGLTGELFF. CDR3 bases: TGCGCCAGCAGCCAAGACCAGGGGGGGCTAACCGGGGAGCTGTTTTTT.

The gene calls are TRBV5-1 and TRBJ2-3, with TRBD2 matching over 8 bases. CDR3 length: 15 amino acids. Trimming at V came to 0 bases and at J to 5 bases, leaving 5 bases not matched to a gene. The germline gives CDR1 SGHRS, CDR2 YFSETQ. DNA for the CDR3: TGCGCCAGCAGCTTGGTCGGGGGGGCCATAGATACGCAGTATTTT. It yields the protein CASSLVGGAIDTQYF. Combining the CDR3 with reference TRBV5-1 and TRBJ2-3 gives the whole variable domain KAGVTQTPRYLIKTRGQQVTLSCSPISGHRSVSWYQQTPGQGLQFLFEYFSETQRNKGNFPGRFSGRQFSNSRSEMNVSTLELGDSALYLCASSLVGGAIDTQYFGPGTRLTVL.

A single count supports this clone. The chain links TRBV19 to TRBJ2-1; 10 bases align to TRBD1. Germline V gene lookup returns CDR1 LNHDA and CDR2 SQIVND (reference sequence). This CDR3 has 16 residues. J gave up 5 bases and V 4 bases, and 8 bases lay outside the gene matches. CDR3 sequence: CASSTKTGQGNNEQFF. The CDR3 nucleotides read TGTGCCAGTAGTACAAAAACGGGACAGGGGAACAATGAGCAGTTCTTC.

The CDR3 DNA is TGTGCCAGCAGCCCCGGACAGGCCCTCGAGCAGTACTTC. Translation: CASSPGQALEQYF. The V gene is TRBV6-5, the J gene TRBJ2-7, with 7 bases identical to TRBD1. Germline V CDR1 and CDR2: MNHEY, SVGAGI. The CDR3 sequence is 13 residues long. The V and J ends lost 6 bases and 6 bases, in that order; junction bases with no gene match: 8.

The chain is built from TRBV7-9 and TRBJ2-5; the D gene is possibly TRBD2 (6 bases). This CDR3 spans 15 amino acids. Germline V gene lookup returns CDR1 SEHNR and CDR2 FQNEAQ (reference sequence). V was cut by 7 bases and J by 1 base, with 16 bases left in between. In nucleotides, the CDR3 is TGTGCCAGCACCGCGGGGCTAGGAATCCAAGAGACCCAGTACTTC. Protein product: CASTAGLGIQETQYF. Supplemented by reference TRBV7-9 and TRBJ2-5, the full variable domain reads DTGVSQNPRHKITKRGQNVTFRCDPISEHNRLYWYRQTLGQGPEFLTYFQNEAQLEKSRLLSDRFSAERPKGSFSTLEIQRTEQGDSAMYLCASTAGLGIQETQYFGPGTRLLVL.

CDR3 DNA sequence: TGTGCCAGCAGCTTGGTCTTGGTTGGCTACACCTTC. Protein sequence: CASSLVLVGYTF. The chain joins TRBV5-5 to TRBJ1-2; D is uncertain. Germline V gene sequence: CDR1 SGHKS, CDR2 YYEKEE (reference sequence). V was clipped by 0 bases and J by 7 bases, with 7 bases between them. The CDR3 length is 12 residues.

Only one count was recorded for this clone. This sample includes further DNA sequences coding for the same CDR3. This chain uses TRBV19 with TRBJ1-1; perhaps TRBD1 as D (5 bases). V lost 1 base and J 4 bases, leaving 7 bases between the germline ends. Germline V gene data show CDR1 as LNHDA and CDR2 as SQIVND (reference sequence). This CDR3 spans 13 amino acids. The CDR3 sequence is CASSIGGATEAFF. CDR3 bases: TGTGCCAGTAGTATAGGGGGCGCCACTGAAGCTTTCTTT.

V gene TRBV23-1 combines with J gene TRBJ1-2; D ambiguous. TRBV23-1 is given ORF status, its function remaining uncertain. V was shortened by 4 bases and J by 5 bases, with 11 bases between the two germline ends. The CDR3 runs to 13 residues. CDR3 in amino acids: CASSLSGSYGYTF. The CDR3 nucleotides are TGCGCCAGCAGTCTGAGTGGGTCGTATGGCTACACCTTC.

The V and J genes are TRBV5-8 and TRBJ2-2, with 10 bases matching TRBD1. This CDR3 is 15 amino acids long. Unmatched junction bases numbered 2, after V lost 2 bases and J lost 4 bases. Germline V CDR1 and CDR2: SGHTS, YDEGEE. The CDR3 sequence is CASSFRTGGTGELFF. CDR3 sequence (DNA): TGTGCCAGCAGCTTTCGGACAGGGGGCACCGGGGAGCTGTTTTTT.

V usage is TRBV18 and J usage is TRBJ1-6, with a tentative D call TRBD1 (5 bases). The CDR3 is 19 amino acids. The V gene's germline CDR1 is KGHSH and CDR2 LQKENI. The germline V and J ends were trimmed by 5 bases and 6 bases, with 26 bases remaining between them. The CDR3 protein is CASSDASSGGGVANSPLHF. The CDR3 nucleotides are TGTGCCAGCTCAGACGCATCATCGGGGGGTGGAGTGGCTAATTCACCCCTCCACTTT. The variable domain in full, with the rest retrieved from reference TRBV18 and TRBJ1-6, is NAGVMQNPRHLVRRRGQEARLRCSPMKGHSHVYWYRQLPEEGLKFMVYLQKENIIDESGMPKERFSAEFPKEGPSILRIQQVVRGDSAAYFCASSDASSGGGVANSPLHFGNGTRLTVT.

This clone appeared a few times. For the CDR3, the DNA is TGTGCCAGCAGTTTAGACAGGAACCAAGAGACCCAGTACTTC. Its protein product is CASSLDRNQETQYF. The V and J genes are TRBV27 and TRBJ2-5; D possibly corresponds to TRBD1 (6 bases). The V gene's germline CDR1 is MNHEY and CDR2 SMNVEV (reference sequence). The CDR3 extends over 14 amino acids. The V end lost 2 bases, the J end lost 0 bases, and 7 bases lay between the germline ends.

The chain uses TRBV27 and TRBJ2-3; 9 nucleotides match TRBD2. V gave up 5 bases and J gave up 3 bases; unmatched junction bases: 9. This CDR3 is built from 16 residues. CDR1 is MNHEY, CDR2 SMNVEV, per germline (reference sequence). CDR3 sequence: CASSRQGLAKTDTQYF. The CDR3 DNA follows: TGTGCCAGCAGTCGTCAGGGACTAGCTAAGACAGATACGCAGTATTTT.

The chain carries TRBV6-5 and TRBJ1-6; 7 bases align to TRBD1. This CDR3 is built from 16 residues. The J segment lost 8 bases and the V segment lost 1 base, leaving 8 bases of the junction unmatched. CDR1 is MNHEY, CDR2 SVGAGI, per germline. The CDR3 protein is CASSYLNTGVDSPLHF. The DNA of the CDR3 is TGTGCCAGCAGTTACTTGAACACAGGGGTAGATTCACCCCTCCACTTT.

The chain couples TRBV7-2 to TRBJ1-2; 8 bases align to TRBD1. The CDR3 has 16 amino acids. Germline assignment: CDR1 SGHTA and CDR2 FQGNSA. With 5 bases clipped from V and 8 bases from J, the junction kept 16 bases outside the gene matches. The CDR3 here is CASSRLMTGVREGYTF. The CDR3, as DNA: TGTGCCAGCAGCCGGCTGATGACAGGGGTGCGGGAAGGCTACACCTTC.

With respect to this clone: This specimen includes other DNA sequences encoding the same CDR3. The rearrangement links TRBV5-4 to TRBJ2-7, with 7 bases that match TRBD1. Germline values: CDR1 SGHNT, CDR2 YYREEE (reference sequence). This CDR3 is 13 amino acids long. The V gene end was trimmed by 3 bases and the J gene end by 4 bases; junction bases not matched to a gene: 4. The CDR3 protein is CASSSDRAYEQYF. CDR3 coding DNA: TGTGCCAGCAGCTCTGACAGGGCGTACGAGCAGTACTTC.

The chain joins TRBV7-6 to TRBJ1-2; D perhaps matches TRBD1 (5 bases). This CDR3 has 13 amino acids. Germline CDR1 and CDR2: SGHVS and FNYEAQ. Deletions cut 5 bases from V and 7 bases from J, with 14 bases between. CDR3 sequence (DNA): TGTGCCAGCAGCCGTGACAGAGAACTTGGCTACACCTTC. Its translation is CASSRDRELGYTF.

The CDR3, as DNA: TGCGCCAGCAGCTTCGCGGGACCGAACACCGGGGAGCTGTTTTTT. Translating it yields CASSFAGPNTGELFF. The rearrangement joins TRBV5-1 to TRBJ2-2, with D possibly matching TRBD2 (6 bases). V lost 2 bases to trimming and J lost 0 bases, with 8 bases between them. CDR3 length: 15 residues. The germline V gene encodes CDR1 SGHRS and CDR2 YFSETQ.

The chain uses TRBV28 and TRBJ1-1; possibly TRBD1 for D (5 bases). Germline V lookup: CDR1 MDHEN, CDR2 SYDVKM. The CDR3 has 13 amino acids. Trimming stripped 10 bases from V and 9 bases from J, with 21 bases between. The DNA for the CDR3 is TGTGCCATTATACCCGGGGAGGGGATCAAAGCTTTCTTT. The encoded protein is CAIIPGEGIKAFF. Combining the CDR3 with reference TRBV28 and TRBJ1-1 gives the whole variable domain DVKVTQSSRYLVKRTGEKVFLECVQDMDHENMFWYRQDPGLGLRLIYFSYDVKMKEKGDIPEGYSVSREKKERFSLILESASTNQTSMYLCAIIPGEGIKAFFGQGTRLTVV.